One and the same sample provided the 23 T cell receptor beta chains below, sequenced in a study of T cell repertoires in cytomegalovirus infection. TCRdb ran MiXCR on the reads and lists one entry per CDR3 protein. This sample has 75,000 to 95,000 distinct CDR3 sequences, with 45% to 55% found just once. No cognate antigen is known for these TCRs. The sample in question was CD8+ T cells from cultured PBMCs, obtained from culture after CMV antigen stimulation. All receptors derive from a human donor in good health (CMV status not recorded). Some clones in this sample may be carry-over from other donors' samples.

The chain couples TRBV12-3 or TRBV12-4 to TRBJ2-7, with TRBD1 matching 11 bases. This CDR3 region has 12 residues. V lost 7 bases to trimming and J lost 6 bases; unmatched junction nucleotides: 2. CDR3 DNA sequence: TGTGCCAGCACCGGGACAGGGGGCGAGCAGTACTTC. Amino acid sequence: CASTGTGGEQYF.

This clonotype has more than one count but fewer than ten. This sequence joins TRBV7-3 and TRBJ2-5; TRBD1 or TRBD2 may be the D gene (5 bases each). The ends were cut back, 3 bases at V and 1 base at J, with 12 bases in the middle. The CDR3 is made up of 15 amino acids. The germline V gene has CDR1 SGHTA and CDR2 FQGTGA. DNA of the CDR3: TGTGCCAGCAGCTTGGGACGGAGCACCCAAGAGACCCAGTACTTC. Protein: CASSLGRSTQETQYF.

The chain employs TRBV5-6 and TRBJ2-7, with D maybe TRBD1 (6 bases). CDR3 size: 14 residues. Deletions cut 7 bases from V and 0 bases from J, with 14 bases between. Per germline, CDR1 SGHDT and CDR2 YYEEEE. The CDR3 is CASQTGTGSYEQYF. DNA of the CDR3: TGTGCCAGCCAAACAGGGACGGGCTCCTACGAGCAGTACTTC.

The chain is built from TRBV7-9 and TRBJ2-1; tentative D call: TRBD2 (6 bases). The V gene's germline CDR1 is SEHNR and CDR2 FQNEAQ (reference sequence). This CDR3 is built from 14 residues. V dropped 6 bases and J dropped 4 bases, with 13 bases sitting between them. The CDR3 DNA reads as TGTGCCAGCAGGTTTCCGGGGGAGTACAATGAGCAGTTCTTC. This translates into CASRFPGEYNEQFF.

The rearrangement links TRBV19 to TRBJ2-1, with 11 bases aligning to TRBD2. Losses at the gene ends were 2 bases for V and 7 bases for J; bases not matched to a gene: 7. CDR1 and CDR2 (germline): LNHDA, SQIVND (reference sequence). This CDR3 comprises 16 residues. The CDR3 protein is CASSISLAGGVNEQFF. The DNA for the CDR3 is TGTGCCAGTAGTATATCTCTAGCGGGAGGTGTTAATGAGCAGTTCTTC.

This clonotype was seen a handful of times. The chain carries TRBV27 and TRBJ1-2, with D unclear. The CDR3 extends over 15 amino acids. The germline V and J ends were trimmed by 2 bases and 2 bases, with 12 bases remaining between them. Looked up from germline, CDR1 is MNHEY and CDR2 is SMNVEV (reference sequence). CDR3 sequence: CASSLTSSGNYGYTF. Here the CDR3 DNA reads TGTGCCAGCAGTTTAACTTCTAGCGGGAACTATGGCTACACCTTC.

This clonotype has only a few counts. V and J are TRBV5-1 and TRBJ1-2, with 11 bases fitting TRBD1. Trimming took 7 bases from V and 3 from J; bases not matched to a gene: 8. From germline, CDR1 is SGHRS and CDR2 YFSETQ. This CDR3 has 15 residues. The CDR3 region is CASQPGQGVDYGYTF. In nucleotides, the CDR3 is TGCGCCAGCCAACCGGGACAGGGGGTCGACTATGGCTACACCTTC.

The CDR3 sequence: CASSPPLGLAGDEQYF. DNA for the CDR3: TGTGCCAGCAGTCCTCCACTCGGACTAGCGGGAGACGAGCAGTACTTC. J is TRBJ2-7 and V is TRBV12-3 or TRBV12-4, with 13 positions matching TRBD2. V gave up 5 bases and J gave up 5 bases; unmatched junction bases: 9. This CDR3 region has 16 residues.

The chain links TRBV10-3 to TRBJ1-2; 7 bases are a match to TRBD1. CDR3 size: 14 residues. Unmatched junction bases numbered 9, after V lost 4 bases and J lost 7 bases. Germline CDR1 is ENHRY and CDR2 is SYGVKD. The CDR3 spells CAISGDRASGGYTF. CDR3 nucleotide sequence: TGTGCCATCAGTGGCGACAGGGCGTCGGGTGGCTACACCTTC.

The chain's CDR3 is CSVGDRRSSYEQYF. The DNA of the CDR3 is TGCAGCGTTGGGGACAGACGTAGCTCCTACGAGCAGTACTTC. The chain links TRBV29-1 to TRBJ2-7; 7 bases are a match to TRBD1. V shed 4 bases and J 0 bases; nucleotides not matched to a gene: 6. The CDR3 length is 14 residues. CDR1 is SQVTM and CDR2 is ANQGSEA in the germline V gene.

As concerns this clonotype: A single base separates this from a much larger clone, so it may be a read error. CDR3: CSGLGASNEQYF. The CDR3 DNA follows: TGCAGCGGCCTGGGGGCCAGCAATGAGCAGTACTTC. The chain employs TRBV29-1 and TRBJ2-7, with D possibly matching TRBD1 (6 bases). The V end lost 7 bases, the J end lost 7 bases, and 17 bases lay between the germline ends. This CDR3 spans 12 amino acids. In germline, CDR1 is SQVTM, CDR2 ANQGSEA.

This clonotype came up a few times. The chain has TRBV7-3 and TRBJ2-1; 8 bases align to TRBD1. CDR3 size: 13 residues. V lost 0 bases and J lost 9; bases outside the gene matches: 1. Germline V CDR1 and CDR2: SGHTA, FQGTGA. The CDR3 loop is CASSLTRGREQFF. The DNA of the CDR3 is TGTGCCAGCAGCTTAACCAGGGGGCGTGAGCAGTTCTTC.

The CDR3 nucleotides are TGTGCCAGCAGCCCAGGGGGCTTGAACGAGCAGTACTTC. It is translated as CASSPGGLNEQYF. The V and J genes are TRBV14 and TRBJ2-7; TRBD1 matches 8 bases. Germline V gene data show CDR1 as SGHDN and CDR2 as FVKESK. CDR3 length: 13 amino acids. The junction had 4 bases not matched to a gene; V was cut back by 4 bases and J by 5 bases.

This chain links TRBV4-2 with TRBJ1-6, with D possibly TRBD1 on 5 matching bases. Trimming stripped 8 bases from V and 1 base from J, with 9 bases between. This CDR3 has 14 residues. The V gene's germline CDR1 is LGHNA and CDR2 YNFKEQ. The DNA of the CDR3 is TGTGCCAGCCGAGGGGTTTCCTATAATTCACCCCTCCACTTT. Protein sequence: CASRGVSYNSPLHF.

In DNA form, the CDR3 reads TGTGCCAGCAGCTCGACTAGTACGGCAGATACGCAGTATTTT. Amino acid sequence: CASSSTSTADTQYF. This chain uses TRBV11-2 with TRBJ2-3; a weak D match, TRBD2 (6 bases). The CDR3 sequence is 14 residues long. Trimming cost V 4 bases and J 4 bases, with 12 bases left between them. Germline CDR1 SGHAT, CDR2 FQNNGV.

Ten or more counts support this clonotype. This chain connects TRBV7-3 to TRBJ2-7; 10 bases map to TRBD2. The CDR3 length is 15 residues. Germline CDR1 and CDR2: SGHTA and FQGTGA. V lost 3 bases, J lost 5 bases, and 7 bases stayed unmatched. The CDR3 loop reads CASSFSIAGGDEQYF. CDR3 bases: TGTGCCAGCAGCTTCTCTATAGCGGGAGGCGACGAGCAGTACTTC.

This clonotype was detected once. The chain links TRBV6-8 to TRBJ2-3, with TRBD2 matching 8 bases. This CDR3 comprises 15 residues. Trimming cost V 7 bases and J 2 bases; bases outside gene matches: 8. Per the germline V gene, CDR1 is MNHGY and CDR2 is SAAAGT. Written as DNA, the CDR3 is TGTGCCAGCACCTTTAGCGGGGCGCCCACAGATACGCAGTATTTT. This gives the protein CASTFSGAPTDTQYF.

As regards this clonotype: An end of the junction does not agree with germline; a read error may underlie this. The chain links TRBV4-2 to TRBJ2-7; D is perhaps TRBD1 or TRBD2 (5 bases each). The CDR3 length is 12 residues. Germline CDR1 LGHNA, CDR2 YNFKEQ. The CDR3 nucleotides read TGTGCCAGCAGCCAAGAGGGGGTCCTAGTTAACTTC. This sequence encodes CASSQEGVLVNF.

DNA of the CDR3: TGTGCCAGCAACCCTCGGGGACGCTGGACAACTAATGAAAAACTGTTTTTT. Residues: CASNPRGRWTTNEKLFF. The V call is TRBV7-8, the J call TRBJ1-4; tentative D call: TRBD1 (5 bases). V lost 7 bases, J lost 0 bases, and 18 bases lay in between. CDR3 length: 17 residues. CDR1 is SGHVS and CDR2 is FQNEAQ in the germline V gene.

This clonotype has just a few counts. The chain is built from TRBV3-1 and TRBJ2-5, with D maybe TRBD2 (5 bases). This CDR3 comprises 14 residues. Germline CDR1 reads LGHDT; CDR2 reads YNNKEL (reference sequence). V lost 0 bases to trimming and J lost 4 bases, with 9 bases between them. The DNA of the CDR3 is TGTGCCAGCAGCCAAGATCGGGGAAGAGAGACCCAGTACTTC. Translated: CASSQDRGRETQYF.

This CDR3 is CASSEDGWGFGEKLFF. The CDR3 nucleotides are TGTGCCAGCAGTGAGGATGGGTGGGGGTTCGGTGAAAAACTGTTTTTT. The rearrangement uses TRBV6-1 and TRBJ1-4, with D possibly matching TRBD1 (5 bases). Between the trimmed V and J ends, which lost 3 bases and 7 bases, there was a span of 18 bases. The CDR3 extends over 16 amino acids. Germline loops: CDR1 MNHNS, CDR2 SASEGT.

This clonotype has at least ten counts. The chain is built from TRBV19 and TRBJ1-2; D uncertain. V was cut by 11 bases and J by 2 bases, with 12 bases left in between. Germline assignment: CDR1 LNHDA and CDR2 SQIVND (reference sequence). The CDR3 totals 12 residues. DNA of the CDR3: TGTGCCTCCTTGGCTCGGAACTATGGCTACACCTTC. The encoded protein is CASLARNYGYTF.

The V call is TRBV27, the J call TRBJ2-5; 7 bases match TRBD1. The J segment lost 4 bases and the V segment lost 3 bases, leaving 5 bases of the junction unmatched. The CDR3 is 14 residues long. From germline, CDR1 is MNHEY and CDR2 SMNVEV (reference sequence). In DNA, the CDR3 is TGTGCCAGCAGTTTGGTTTACAGGGGAGAGACCCAGTACTTC. It translates to CASSLVYRGETQYF.